One T cell receptor (beta chain) is described in this entry. Its specificity is unknown. The record originates from a study of response to subunit inactivated influenza vaccine. General study points: Few additional T cells are recruited per seasonal influenza vaccination, authors suggested.

This CDR3 comprises 15 residues. Trimming at V came to 4 bases and at J to 7 bases, leaving 11 bases not matched to a gene. TCRdb re-called the RT-PCR reads through MiXCR, storing one row per CDR3 protein. The sample includes more than 700,000 distinct CDR3 sequences, 20% to 25% of them seen just once. The V call is TRBV12-3 or TRBV12-4, the J call TRBJ2-7; 9 nucleotides match TRBD1. This receptor was obtained from a middle-aged man who received an inactivated influenza vaccine. Here the sequenced sample was PBMCs from blood, taken roughly 5 days after vaccination. The DNA for the CDR3 is TGTGCCAGCAGTTCATCCGGGACAGGGTATCGGGAGCAGTACTTC. This sequence encodes CASSSSGTGYREQYF.